Described below is a single T cell receptor beta chain sequence and its context. The investigators amplified TCR beta CDR3 regions from RNA transcripts. The TCR CDR3 first-round RT-PCR relied on the HTBI primer set. TCRdb analysed the multiplex PCR reads with MiXCR anew, one entry per CDR3 protein. The table lists around 540,000 distinct CDR3 sequences, around 15% of them singletons. The record originates from a study of T cells in Graves' hyperthyroidism and ophthalmopathy. V dropped 0 bases and J dropped 2 bases, with 15 bases sitting between them. Per the germline V gene, CDR1 is SGDLS and CDR2 is YYNGEE. CDR3 size: 17 residues.

This clonotype was sampled from a woman in her thirties with Graves' ophthalmopathy. The rearrangement links TRBV9 to TRBJ1-3; tentatively, D is TRBD1 (6 bases). What was sequenced was blood. This chain's CDR3 is CASSVDPSRQAGNTIYF. The CDR3 DNA reads TGTGCCAGCAGCGTAGACCCTTCCCGACAGGCTGGAAACACCATATATTTT.